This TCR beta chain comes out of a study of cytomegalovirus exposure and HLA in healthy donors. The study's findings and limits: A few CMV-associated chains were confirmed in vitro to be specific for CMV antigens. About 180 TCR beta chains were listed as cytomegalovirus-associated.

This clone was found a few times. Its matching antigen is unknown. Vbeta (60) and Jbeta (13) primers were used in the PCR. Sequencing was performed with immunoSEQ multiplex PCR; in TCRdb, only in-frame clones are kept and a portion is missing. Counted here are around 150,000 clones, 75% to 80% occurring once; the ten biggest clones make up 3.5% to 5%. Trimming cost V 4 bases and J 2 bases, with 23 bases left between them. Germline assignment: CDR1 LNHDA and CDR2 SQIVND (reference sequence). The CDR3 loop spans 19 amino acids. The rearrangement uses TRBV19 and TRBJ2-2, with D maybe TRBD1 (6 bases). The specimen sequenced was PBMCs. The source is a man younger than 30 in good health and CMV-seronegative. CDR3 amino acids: CASSTRTGHPLINTGELFF. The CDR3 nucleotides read TGTGCCAGTAGTACCCGCACGGGACATCCTCTCATAAACACCGGGGAGCTGTTTTTT.